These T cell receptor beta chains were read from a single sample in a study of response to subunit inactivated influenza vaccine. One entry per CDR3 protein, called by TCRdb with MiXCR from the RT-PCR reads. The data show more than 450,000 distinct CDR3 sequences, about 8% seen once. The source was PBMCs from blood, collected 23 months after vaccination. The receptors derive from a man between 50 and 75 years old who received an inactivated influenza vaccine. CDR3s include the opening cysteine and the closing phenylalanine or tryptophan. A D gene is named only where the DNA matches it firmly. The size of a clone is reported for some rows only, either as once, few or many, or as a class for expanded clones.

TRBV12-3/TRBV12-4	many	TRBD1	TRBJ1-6	CASSYRGNSPLHF	TGTGCCAGCAGTTACAGGGGTAATTCACCCCTCCACTTT
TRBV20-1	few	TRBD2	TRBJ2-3	CSARLAGITDTQYF	TGCAGTGCTAGACTAGCGGGGATCACAGATACGCAGTATTTT
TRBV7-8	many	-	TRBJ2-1	CASSLGRVTEQFF	TGTGCCAGCAGCTTAGGTCGGGTCACTGAGCAGTTCTTC
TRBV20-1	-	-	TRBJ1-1	CSAPGRPGTEAFF	TGCAGTGCTCCTGGACGGCCGGGCACTGAAGCTTTCTTT
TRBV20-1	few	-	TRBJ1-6	CSAWQGRNSPLHF	TGCAGTGCTTGGCAGGGGAGGAATTCACCCCTCCACTTT
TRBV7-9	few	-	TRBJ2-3	CASSFRDPFTDTQYF	TGTGCCAGCAGCTTCCGGGACCCCTTCACAGATACGCAGTATTTT
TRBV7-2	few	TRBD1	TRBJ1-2	CASSGGTGVLYGYTF	TGTGCCAGCAGCGGGGGGACAGGTGTCCTCTATGGCTACACCTTC
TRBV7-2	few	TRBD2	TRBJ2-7	CASEVGGGYEQYF	TGTGCCAGCGAAGTCGGGGGGGGCTACGAGCAGTACTTC
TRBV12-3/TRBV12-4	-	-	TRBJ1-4	CASSSLPNNEKLFF	TGTGCCAGCAGCTCGCTCCCAAATAATGAAAAACTGTTTTTT
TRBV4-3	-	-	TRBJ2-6	CASSQEGFNVLTF	TGCGCCAGCAGCCAAGAAGGCTTCAACGTCCTGACTTTC
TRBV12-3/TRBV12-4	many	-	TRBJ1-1	CASSFFHSNTEAFF	TGTGCCAGCAGTTTTTTTCACAGCAACACTGAAGCTTTCTTT
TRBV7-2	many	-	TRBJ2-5	CASSLAGGPSRQVETQYF	TGTGCCAGCAGCTTAGCGGGGGGGCCCAGCAGACAGGTAGAGACCCAGTACTTC
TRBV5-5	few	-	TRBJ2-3	CASSLDYNTDTQYF	TGTGCCAGCAGCTTAGACTACAACACAGATACGCAGTATTTT
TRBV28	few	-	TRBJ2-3	CASSAIALYASTDTQYF	TGTGCCAGCTCCGCGATAGCCCTTTACGCTAGCACAGATACGCAGTATTTT
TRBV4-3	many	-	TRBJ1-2	CASSQGLQGNGYTF	TGCGCCAGCAGCCAAGGTCTCCAGGGCAATGGCTACACCTTC
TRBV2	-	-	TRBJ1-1	CASSWVGRIAEAFF	TGTGCCAGCAGCTGGGTGGGGAGAATCGCTGAAGCTTTCTTT
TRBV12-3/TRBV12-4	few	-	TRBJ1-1	CASSRQAGGEAFF	TGTGCCAGCAGTCGACAGGCGGGGGGTGAAGCTTTCTTT
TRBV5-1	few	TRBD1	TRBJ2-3	CASTSTGAPSTDTQYF	TGCGCCAGCACCTCTACAGGGGCCCCCTCGACAGATACGCAGTATTTT
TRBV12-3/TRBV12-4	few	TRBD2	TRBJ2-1	CASRGSGGTLNEQFF	TGTGCCAGCAGGGGTAGCGGGGGAACTCTCAATGAGCAGTTCTTC
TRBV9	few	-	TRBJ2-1	CASSVDGGTYNEQFF	TGTGCCAGCAGCGTAGATGGGGGGACCTACAATGAGCAGTTCTTC
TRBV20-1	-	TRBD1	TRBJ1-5	CSATSSGGAQPQHF	TGCAGTGCTACGAGCTCAGGGGGCGCCCAGCCCCAGCATTTT
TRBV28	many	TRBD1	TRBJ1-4	CASSLSGQGNEKLFF	TGTGCCAGCAGTTTATCCGGACAGGGGAATGAAAAACTGTTTTTT
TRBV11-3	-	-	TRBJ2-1	CASSLVEEEQFF	TGTGCCAGCAGCTTAGTGGAGGAAGAGCAGTTCTTC
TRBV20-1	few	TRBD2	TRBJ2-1	CSARRRSGGPYNEQFF	TGCAGTGCTAGACGTCGGAGCGGGGGTCCTTACAATGAGCAGTTCTTC
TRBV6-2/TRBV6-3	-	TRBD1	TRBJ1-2	CASSYPKRTGDRNYGYTF	TGTGCCAGCAGTTACCCGAAACGTACAGGGGACCGAAACTATGGCTACACCTTC
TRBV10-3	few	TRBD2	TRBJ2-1	CAIRVTSGPYNEQFF	TGTGCCATCAGGGTGACTAGCGGACCATACAATGAGCAGTTCTTC
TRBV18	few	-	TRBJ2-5	CASSPGIGETQYF	TGTGCCAGCTCACCGGGAATCGGAGAGACCCAGTACTTC
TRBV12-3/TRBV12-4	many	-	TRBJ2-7	CASSLRGSSSYEQYF	TGTGCCAGCAGTTTAAGGGGGTCTAGCTCCTACGAGCAGTACTTC
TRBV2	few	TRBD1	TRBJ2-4	CASSDTRGPGIQYF	TGTGCCAGCAGTGATACCAGGGGGCCGGGCATTCAGTACTTC
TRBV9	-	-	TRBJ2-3	CASSVEAGSTDTQYF	TGTGCCAGCAGCGTAGAGGCGGGGTCGACAGATACGCAGTATTTT
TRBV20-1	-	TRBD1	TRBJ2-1	CSASRGTGYNEQFF	TGCAGTGCTAGTCGCGGGACAGGATACAATGAGCAGTTCTTC
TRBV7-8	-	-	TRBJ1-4	CASSLRPLRGEKLFF	TGTGCCAGCAGCTTACGGCCCCTAAGGGGTGAAAAACTGTTTTTT
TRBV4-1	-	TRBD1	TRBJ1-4	CASSQVRTGGGRLFF	TGCGCCAGCAGCCAGGTCAGGACAGGAGGGGGAAGGCTGTTTTTT
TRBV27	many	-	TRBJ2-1	CASSFSSYNEQFF	TGTGCCAGCAGTTTTTCCTCCTACAATGAGCAGTTCTTC
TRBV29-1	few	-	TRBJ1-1	CSGNGGGNTEAFF	TGCAGCGGGAATGGTGGAGGGAACACTGAAGCTTTCTTT
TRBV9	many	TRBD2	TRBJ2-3	CASSQTTIAGGRNTQYF	TGTGCCAGCAGCCAGACAACAATAGCGGGAGGGCGAAATACGCAGTATTTT
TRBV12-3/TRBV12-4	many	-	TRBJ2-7	CASSSLYEQYF	TGTGCCAGCAGTTCTCTCTACGAGCAGTACTTC
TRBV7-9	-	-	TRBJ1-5	CASSLDTVINQPQHF	TGTGCCAGCAGCTTAGATACCGTTATCAATCAGCCCCAGCATTTT
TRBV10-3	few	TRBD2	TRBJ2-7	CAITEGLAGGSWRQYF	TGTGCCATCACCGAGGGACTAGCGGGAGGATCATGGAGGCAGTACTTC
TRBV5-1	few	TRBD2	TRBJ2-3	CAVTEGGRATDTQYF	TGCGCAGTAACCGAGGGCGGGAGGGCTACAGATACGCAGTATTTT
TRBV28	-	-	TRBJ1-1	CASSATEAFF	TGTGCCAGCTCGGCCACTGAAGCTTTCTTT
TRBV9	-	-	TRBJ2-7	CASSVHGDSYEQYF	TGTGCCAGCAGCGTCCACGGGGACTCCTACGAGCAGTACTTC
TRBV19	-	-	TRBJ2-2	CASSTPWELFF	TGTGCCAGCTCAACCCCTTGGGAGCTGTTTTTT
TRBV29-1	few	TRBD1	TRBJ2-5	CSVRRTGPRETQYF	TGCAGCGTTCGTAGGACAGGCCCGAGGGAGACCCAGTACTTC
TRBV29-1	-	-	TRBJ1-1	CSVESRFGNTEAFF	TGCAGCGTTGAATCCAGGTTTGGGAACACTGAAGCTTTCTTT
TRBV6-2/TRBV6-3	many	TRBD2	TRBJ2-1	CASRTSGYNEQFF	TGTGCCAGTCGGACTAGCGGCTACAATGAGCAGTTCTTC
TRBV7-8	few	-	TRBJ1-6	CASSYRTAIDSPLHF	TGTGCCAGCAGCTACCGGACAGCCATCGACTCACCCCTCCACTTT
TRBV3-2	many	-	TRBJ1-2	CASSRGTLGYTF	TGTGCCAGCAGCCGAGGGACACTTGGCTACACCTTC
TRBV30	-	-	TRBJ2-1	CAWSVPANEQFF	TGTGCCTGGAGTGTACCCGCTAATGAGCAGTTCTTC
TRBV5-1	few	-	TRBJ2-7	CASSLGPDGYEQYF	TGCGCCAGCAGCTTGGGACCAGACGGTTACGAGCAGTACTTC
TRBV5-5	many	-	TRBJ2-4	CASSPQGVSSQNIQYF	TGTGCCAGCAGTCCCCAGGGCGTTTCGTCCCAAAACATTCAGTACTTC
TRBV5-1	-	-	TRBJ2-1	CASSLGSSNGGEQFF	TGCGCCAGCAGCTTGGGGAGTAGCAACGGAGGTGAGCAGTTCTTC